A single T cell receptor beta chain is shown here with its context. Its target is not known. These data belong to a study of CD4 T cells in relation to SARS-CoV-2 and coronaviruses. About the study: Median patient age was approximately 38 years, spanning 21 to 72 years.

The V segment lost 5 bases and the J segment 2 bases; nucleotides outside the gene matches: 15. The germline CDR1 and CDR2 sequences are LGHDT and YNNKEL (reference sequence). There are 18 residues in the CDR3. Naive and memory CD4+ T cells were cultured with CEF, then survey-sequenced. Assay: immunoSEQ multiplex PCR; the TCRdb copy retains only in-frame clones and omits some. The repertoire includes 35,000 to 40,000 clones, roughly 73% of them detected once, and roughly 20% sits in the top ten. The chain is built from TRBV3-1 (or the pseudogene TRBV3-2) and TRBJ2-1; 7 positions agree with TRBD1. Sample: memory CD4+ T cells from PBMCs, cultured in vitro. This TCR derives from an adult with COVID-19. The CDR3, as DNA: TGTGCCAGCAGCTCCGGGACAGAGGGGAGTATAACCTACAATGAGCAGTTCTTC. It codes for CASSSGTEGSITYNEQFF.